This record looks at one T cell receptor (beta chain) sequence and its context. Its specific antigen is unknown. No base quality values were provided; no much bigger clone lies one nucleotide off. The data are from a study of OX40 agonist ivuxolimab in advanced cancers. Regarding the research as a whole: Ivuxolimab was a fully human IgG2 agonistic monoclonal antibody targeting the costimulatory receptor OX40 (CD134). Prior anti-PD-1, anti-PD-L1 or anti-CTLA-4 therapy was permitted, and checkpoint inhibitors had been received by roughly 42% of dose-escalation patients. Intravenous ivuxolimab was administered to patients every 2 weeks at six dose levels: 0.01, 0.1, 0.3, 1.5, 3 and 10 mg/kg. Partial responses occurred in three dose-escalation patients, of whom one had hepatocellular carcinoma and two had cutaneous melanoma. In the dose-escalation cohort, 82.7% of patients were male, and the mean age was approximately 60 years with a range of roughly 20 to 85. Among the roughly 50 dose-escalation patients, approximately 20 had hepatocellular carcinoma, about 15 melanoma, 9 renal cell carcinoma and 9 head and neck cancer. The purpose of peripheral TCRbeta sequencing was to test whether ivuxolimab changed TCR sequence diversity and led to clonal T-cell expansion. The paper covers the monotherapy dose-escalation part of the phase I ivuxolimab trial, which included N of about 50 patients. Study-wide findings and limitations: Low levels of normalized T-cell clonal expansion were also seen in some patients who did not respond. Which antigens the clonally expanded peripheral T cells were specific for was not determined. In the 0.1-3.0 mg/kg groups, partial responders were among the patients with the lowest normalized peripheral clonal expansion, particularly in CD8+ T cells. Clonal expansion of both CD4+ and CD8+ blood T cells was observed from baseline to week 6 at doses 0.1 to 3.0 mg/kg. After ivuxolimab, more expanded clones were found on average in CD8+ T cells than in CD4+ T cells.

Patients with autoimmune disease history or receiving systemic immunosuppression were excluded from the trial. Peripheral blood for TCR sequencing was collected from all dose cohorts at baseline, on cycle 4 day 1, and on cycle 7 day 1. Samples came from an open-label, multicenter, first-in-human phase I dose-escalation trial of ivuxolimab. Adults with locally advanced or metastatic melanoma, renal cell, hepatocellular, or head and neck squamous cell carcinoma were enrolled in the trial. Before TCR sequencing, CD4+ and CD8+ T cells were separately sorted from peripheral blood. The CDR3, from cysteine to phenylalanine, totals 18 residues. Only the CDR3 DNA is retained, 54 bases long and in frame from the first base. V and J are trimmed by 1 base and 2 bases, and the gene matches miss 10 bases of the junction. Via the germline V gene, CDR1 is SGHNT and CDR2 YENEEA. To sequence the TCRbeta CDR3 region, genomic DNA was isolated from the sorted cells. TCRbeta CDR3 regions were sequenced using the immunoSEQ Assay. This immuneACCESS table, as held by TCRdb, lists in-frame sequences with V and J called but not all clones. Of the missing ones, under half trace to an unresolved V gene in checked studies; the others have no known cause. Present in this sample are 60,000 to 70,000 clones, about 87% of which were seen just once. The biggest ten clones account for about 4.1% of the sample.

The receptor comes from an adult with an advanced solid tumor such as melanoma, head and neck, liver or kidney cancer. This sample comprised CD4+ or CD8+ T cells sorted from blood, obtained in a trial of the OX40 agonist ivuxolimab. The sequence joins TRBV11-3 to TRBJ2-7; a stretch of 11 junction bases matches TRBD2. This receptor carries the CDR3 CASSLVGTSGSPTYEQYF. The nucleotide sequence is TGTGCCAGCAGCTTAGTGGGTACTAGCGGGAGCCCCACCTACGAGCAGTACTTC.